These T cell receptor beta chains were read from a single sample in a study of human T cells and chemical hapten exposure. TCRdb reprocessed the RACE reads via MiXCR and lists one record per CDR3 protein. The sample shows about 34,000 distinct CDR3 sequences, roughly 5% of them seen only once. What was sequenced was whole blood. These receptors were obtained from a human donor in good health. Some clones in this sample may be carry-over from other donors' samples. Each CDR3 is given with its conserved first and last residue. The order of the fields is J gene, V gene, D gene, clone size, CDR3 protein, CDR3 DNA. D genes are given only for firm matches. Only part of the rows carry a size: once, few, many, or a class if the clone is expanded.

j_gene: TRBJ1-6
v_gene: TRBV7-2
d_gene: NA
abundance: medium-sized
CDR3aa: CASSLGSPGDNSPLHF
CDR3nt: TGTGCCAGCAGCTTAGGATCACCAGGGGATAATTCACCCCTCCACTTT

j_gene: TRBJ1-6
v_gene: TRBV20-1
d_gene: NA
abundance: few
CDR3aa: CSAPERTTSPPVYNSPLHF
CDR3nt: TGCAGTGCTCCAGAGAGGACAACTTCCCCCCCCGTCTATAATTCACCCCTCCACTTT

j_gene: TRBJ1-2
v_gene: TRBV4-3
d_gene: NA
abundance: many
CDR3aa: CASSRGSRGDGYTF
CDR3nt: TGCGCCAGCAGCCGGGGATCGCGGGGGGACGGCTACACCTTC

j_gene: TRBJ1-1
v_gene: TRBV20-1
d_gene: TRBD1
abundance: many
CDR3aa: CSARPGTGEAFF
CDR3nt: TGCAGTGCTCGTCCCGGGACAGGGGAAGCTTTCTTT

j_gene: TRBJ1-1
v_gene: TRBV29-1
d_gene: NA
abundance: once
CDR3aa: CSVAYSNAEAFF
CDR3nt: TGCAGCGTTGCTTACAGTAACGCTGAAGCTTTCTTT

j_gene: TRBJ2-5
v_gene: TRBV7-2
d_gene: NA
abundance: many
CDR3aa: CASSFRAQETQYF
CDR3nt: TGTGCCAGCAGCTTCCGGGCCCAGGAGACCCAGTACTTC

j_gene: TRBJ1-1
v_gene: TRBV20-1
d_gene: NA
abundance: many
CDR3aa: CSARAVRPNTEAFF
CDR3nt: TGCAGTGCTAGAGCCGTTAGGCCGAACACTGAAGCTTTCTTT

j_gene: TRBJ1-2
v_gene: TRBV12-3/TRBV12-4
d_gene: NA
abundance: few
CDR3aa: CASSLTLNYGYTF
CDR3nt: TGTGCCAGCAGTTTAACACTGAACTATGGCTACACCTTC

j_gene: TRBJ1-1
v_gene: TRBV28
d_gene: NA
abundance: NA
CDR3aa: CASSPGRGTEAFF
CDR3nt: TGTGCCAGCAGCCCAGGCAGGGGCACTGAAGCTTTCTTT

j_gene: TRBJ1-1
v_gene: TRBV18
d_gene: TRBD1
abundance: many
CDR3aa: CASSPGTGGMNTEAFF
CDR3nt: TGTGCCAGCTCACCCGGGACAGGGGGTATGAACACTGAAGCTTTCTTT

j_gene: TRBJ1-6
v_gene: TRBV12-5
d_gene: TRBD1
abundance: NA
CDR3aa: CASGLGTGGHSPLHF
CDR3nt: TGTGCTAGTGGTTTGGGGACAGGGGGCCACTCACCCCTCCACTTT

j_gene: TRBJ2-7
v_gene: TRBV20-1
d_gene: TRBD1
abundance: many
CDR3aa: CSARDLTGVRYEQYF
CDR3nt: TGCAGTGCTAGAGATCTGACAGGGGTTCGATACGAGCAGTACTTC

j_gene: TRBJ1-1
v_gene: TRBV27
d_gene: TRBD1
abundance: many
CDR3aa: CASSFPATGSAFF
CDR3nt: TGTGCCAGCAGTTTCCCCGCGACAGGGTCAGCTTTCTTT

j_gene: TRBJ2-7
v_gene: TRBV15
d_gene: TRBD2
abundance: many
CDR3aa: CATSRDLTSGSHEQYF
CDR3nt: TGTGCCACCAGCAGAGATCTGACTAGCGGGAGCCACGAGCAGTACTTC

j_gene: TRBJ1-1
v_gene: TRBV5-1
d_gene: TRBD1
abundance: many
CDR3aa: CASSFLGTGMNTEAFF
CDR3nt: TGCGCCAGCAGCTTCCTTGGGACAGGGATGAACACTGAAGCTTTCTTT

j_gene: TRBJ1-1
v_gene: TRBV5-1
d_gene: TRBD1
abundance: few
CDR3aa: CASQGDGSGSAEAFF
CDR3nt: TGCGCCAGCCAGGGGGACGGATCCGGGTCGGCTGAAGCTTTCTTT

j_gene: TRBJ2-7
v_gene: TRBV20-1
d_gene: TRBD2
abundance: many
CDR3aa: CSAKGEGLADEQYF
CDR3nt: TGCAGTGCTAAGGGGGAAGGACTAGCGGACGAGCAGTACTTC

j_gene: TRBJ2-3
v_gene: TRBV28
d_gene: TRBD2
abundance: NA
CDR3aa: CASTPGLAGSSTDTQYF
CDR3nt: TGTGCCAGCACCCCGGGACTAGCGGGTTCTAGCACAGATACGCAGTATTTT

j_gene: TRBJ2-1
v_gene: TRBV5-5
d_gene: NA
abundance: many
CDR3aa: CASSAYNEQFF
CDR3nt: TGTGCCAGCAGCGCTTACAATGAGCAGTTCTTC

j_gene: TRBJ1-5
v_gene: TRBV20-1
d_gene: NA
abundance: NA
CDR3aa: CSASGSTSNQPQHF
CDR3nt: TGCAGTGCTAGTGGTTCTACTAGCAATCAGCCCCAGCATTTT

j_gene: TRBJ1-2
v_gene: TRBV2
d_gene: NA
abundance: many
CDR3aa: CASSSPGLSYGYTF
CDR3nt: TGTGCCAGCAGTTCCCCGGGTCTCTCCTATGGCTACACCTTC

j_gene: TRBJ2-3
v_gene: TRBV7-9
d_gene: TRBD1
abundance: few
CDR3aa: CASSYLRDRSSTDTQYF
CDR3nt: TGTGCCAGCAGCTACCTCCGGGACAGGTCCAGCACAGATACGCAGTATTTT

j_gene: TRBJ1-5
v_gene: TRBV6-5
d_gene: NA
abundance: many
CDR3aa: CASRRTFDHSNQPQHF
CDR3nt: TGTGCCAGCAGAAGAACTTTCGATCATAGCAATCAGCCCCAGCATTTT

j_gene: TRBJ2-3
v_gene: TRBV6-4
d_gene: TRBD2
abundance: NA
CDR3aa: CASRLAEKDTDTQYF
CDR3nt: TGTGCCAGCAGACTAGCGGAAAAGGACACAGATACGCAGTATTTT

j_gene: TRBJ2-3
v_gene: TRBV28
d_gene: NA
abundance: many
CDR3aa: CASSPQGLTDTQYF
CDR3nt: TGTGCCAGCAGTCCACAGGGACTCACAGATACGCAGTATTTT

j_gene: TRBJ1-5
v_gene: TRBV20-1
d_gene: TRBD1
abundance: many
CDR3aa: CSVSGRGRNQPQHF
CDR3nt: TGCAGTGTATCAGGCAGGGGGCGGAATCAGCCCCAGCATTTT

j_gene: TRBJ2-3
v_gene: TRBV30
d_gene: NA
abundance: many
CDR3aa: CAWSVRLAYDTQYF
CDR3nt: TGTGCCTGGAGTGTTAGGCTAGCATATGATACGCAGTATTTT

j_gene: TRBJ2-3
v_gene: TRBV2
d_gene: NA
abundance: many
CDR3aa: CASNEPFTDTQYF
CDR3nt: TGTGCCAGCAACGAGCCATTCACAGATACGCAGTATTTT

j_gene: TRBJ2-3
v_gene: TRBV14
d_gene: NA
abundance: many
CDR3aa: CASSQELFPRTDTQYF
CDR3nt: TGTGCCAGCAGCCAAGAACTTTTCCCGCGCACAGATACGCAGTATTTT

j_gene: TRBJ1-2
v_gene: TRBV29-1
d_gene: TRBD1
abundance: many
CDR3aa: CSVPIDRENYGYTF
CDR3nt: TGCAGCGTCCCAATAGACAGGGAGAACTATGGCTACACCTTC

j_gene: TRBJ2-4
v_gene: TRBV6-1
d_gene: NA
abundance: few
CDR3aa: CASSEYDRTGGKNIQYF
CDR3nt: TGTGCCAGCAGTGAATACGACAGAACAGGAGGGAAAAACATTCAGTACTTC

j_gene: TRBJ1-2
v_gene: TRBV7-2
d_gene: TRBD1
abundance: few
CDR3aa: CASSLGQGDYYGYTF
CDR3nt: TGTGCCAGCAGCTTAGGGCAGGGGGACTACTATGGCTACACCTTC

j_gene: TRBJ2-1
v_gene: TRBV3-1
d_gene: NA
abundance: many
CDR3aa: CASNQGVARNEQFF
CDR3nt: TGTGCCAGCAATCAGGGCGTAGCTCGGAATGAGCAGTTCTTC

j_gene: TRBJ2-3
v_gene: TRBV5-1
d_gene: NA
abundance: few
CDR3aa: CASSLGQSTDTQYF
CDR3nt: TGCGCCAGCAGCTTGGGACAATCCACAGATACGCAGTATTTT

j_gene: TRBJ2-7
v_gene: TRBV29-1
d_gene: NA
abundance: many
CDR3aa: CSVLSGLLDEQYF
CDR3nt: TGCAGCGTCCTAAGCGGGCTCCTCGACGAGCAGTACTTC

j_gene: TRBJ1-4
v_gene: TRBV24-1
d_gene: NA
abundance: many
CDR3aa: CATSDRTPKRLFF
CDR3nt: TGTGCCACCAGTGACCGGACACCCAAAAGACTGTTTTTT

j_gene: TRBJ2-6
v_gene: TRBV30
d_gene: TRBD1
abundance: many
CDR3aa: CAHRDSLSSGANVLTF
CDR3nt: TGTGCCCACCGGGACAGTCTTTCCTCTGGGGCCAACGTCCTGACTTTC

j_gene: TRBJ1-5
v_gene: TRBV20-1
d_gene: NA
abundance: many
CDR3aa: CSAKAGNSNQPQHF
CDR3nt: TGCAGTGCTAAGGCGGGCAACTCGAATCAGCCCCAGCATTTT

j_gene: TRBJ1-3
v_gene: TRBV7-9
d_gene: NA
abundance: NA
CDR3aa: CASSVSGEGSGNTIYF
CDR3nt: TGTGCCAGCAGCGTTAGCGGGGAAGGGTCTGGAAACACCATATATTTT

j_gene: TRBJ2-2
v_gene: TRBV4-1
d_gene: TRBD1
abundance: many
CDR3aa: CASSRQGETGELFF
CDR3nt: TGCGCCAGCAGCCGGCAGGGGGAGACCGGGGAGCTGTTTTTT

j_gene: TRBJ1-1
v_gene: TRBV6-6
d_gene: TRBD1
abundance: many
CDR3aa: CASSYSRDRAFF
CDR3nt: TGTGCCAGCAGTTATTCTCGGGACAGGGCTTTCTTT

j_gene: TRBJ1-1
v_gene: TRBV6-5
d_gene: TRBD1
abundance: many
CDR3aa: CASSYSGRGRKAFF
CDR3nt: TGTGCCAGCAGTTACAGTGGCAGGGGGCGCAAAGCTTTCTTT

j_gene: TRBJ1-1
v_gene: TRBV5-1
d_gene: NA
abundance: many
CDR3aa: CASSLADRYTEAFF
CDR3nt: TGCGCCAGCAGCTTGGCCGACAGGTACACTGAAGCTTTCTTT

j_gene: TRBJ2-1
v_gene: TRBV7-2
d_gene: TRBD2
abundance: many
CDR3aa: CASSSGLAPNEQFF
CDR3nt: TGTGCCAGCAGCTCGGGACTAGCCCCAAATGAGCAGTTCTTC

j_gene: TRBJ2-7
v_gene: TRBV20-1
d_gene: NA
abundance: many
CDR3aa: CSALIPVLGSYEQYF
CDR3nt: TGCAGTGCTCTAATTCCGGTCCTAGGGTCTTACGAGCAGTACTTC